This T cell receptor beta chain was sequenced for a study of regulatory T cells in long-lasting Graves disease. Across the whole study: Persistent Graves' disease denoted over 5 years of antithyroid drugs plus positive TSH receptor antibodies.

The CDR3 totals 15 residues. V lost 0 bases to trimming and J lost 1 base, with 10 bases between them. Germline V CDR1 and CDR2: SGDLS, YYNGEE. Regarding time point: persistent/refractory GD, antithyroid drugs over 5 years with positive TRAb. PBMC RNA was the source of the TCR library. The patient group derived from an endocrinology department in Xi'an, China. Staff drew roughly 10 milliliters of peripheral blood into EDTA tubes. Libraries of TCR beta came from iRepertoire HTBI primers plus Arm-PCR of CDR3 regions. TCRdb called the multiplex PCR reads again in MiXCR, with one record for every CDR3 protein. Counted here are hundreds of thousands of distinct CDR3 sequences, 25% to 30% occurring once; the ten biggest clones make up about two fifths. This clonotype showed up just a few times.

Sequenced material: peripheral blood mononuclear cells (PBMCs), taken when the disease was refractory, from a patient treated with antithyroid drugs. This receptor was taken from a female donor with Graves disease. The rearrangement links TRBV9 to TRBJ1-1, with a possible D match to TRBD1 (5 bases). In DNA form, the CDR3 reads TGTGCCAGCAGCGTAGGCCCGGGGCAGAACACTGAAGCTTTCTTT. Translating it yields CASSVGPGQNTEAFF.